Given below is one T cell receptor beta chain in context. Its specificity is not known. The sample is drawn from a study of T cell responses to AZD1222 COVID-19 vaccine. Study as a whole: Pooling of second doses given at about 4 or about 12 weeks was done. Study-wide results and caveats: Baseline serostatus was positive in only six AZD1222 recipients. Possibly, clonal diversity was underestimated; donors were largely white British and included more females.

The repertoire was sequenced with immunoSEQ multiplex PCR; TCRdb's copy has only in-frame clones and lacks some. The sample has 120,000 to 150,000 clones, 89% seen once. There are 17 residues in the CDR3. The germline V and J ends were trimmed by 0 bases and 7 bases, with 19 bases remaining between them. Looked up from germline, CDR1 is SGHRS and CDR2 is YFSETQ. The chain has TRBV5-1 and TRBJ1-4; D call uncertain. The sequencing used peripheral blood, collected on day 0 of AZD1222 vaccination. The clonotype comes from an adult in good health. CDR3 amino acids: CASSLGQYGRMGEKLFF. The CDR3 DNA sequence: TGCGCCAGCAGCTTGGGACAATATGGACGTATGGGTGAAAAACTGTTTTTT. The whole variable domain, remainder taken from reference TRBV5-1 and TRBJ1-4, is KAGVTQTPRYLIKTRGQQVTLSCSPISGHRSVSWYQQTPGQGLQFLFEYFSETQRNKGNFPGRFSGRQFSNSRSEMNVSTLELGDSALYLCASSLGQYGRMGEKLFFGSGTQLSVL.